This T cell receptor beta chain was captured by sequencing in a study of blood T cell repertoires in COVID-19. Study as a whole: Some COVID-19 samples were acute and others convalescent; all came from the United States, Italy and Spain. T cells, B-cell-depleted T cells, or PBMCs supplied cDNA or gDNA.

Germline CDR1 SEHNR, CDR2 FQNEAQ (reference sequence). The CDR3 consists of 14 residues. Trimming removed 6 bases from V and 7 bases from J, with 15 bases in between. Source study methods: Reference gene primer amplification yielded estimated nucleated cell counts. Repertoires were generated with immunoSEQ multiplex PCR, while TCRdb's copy carries only in-frame clones and drops some. V, J and clone size are those of that table, while D and trimming were read from the DNA. The sample contains about 56,000 clones, roughly nine tenths of which appear only once. The V gene is TRBV7-9, the J gene TRBJ2-2; D possibly corresponds to TRBD2 (6 bases). This TCR was sampled from a human donor in a cohort sampled during active COVID-19. What was sequenced was peripheral blood. CDR3 DNA sequence: TGTGCCAGCAGGCGAGGGGCGGGAAGCGGGGAGCTGTTTTTT. Its translation: CASRRGAGSGELFF.